This T cell receptor (beta chain) was found in a study of neoadjuvant anti-PD-1 for oral cavity cancer. Study summary: Before surgery, most patients got three to four biweekly 3 mg/kg nivolumab doses.

This clone appeared a single time. Some clones are missing from TCRdb's copy, which holds only in-frame ones; the method was immunoSEQ multiplex PCR. Altogether approximately 67,000 clones are present, around 83% being singletons, with the ten largest covering around 3.7%. Germline values: CDR1 SGHAT, CDR2 FQNNGV. The CDR3 is 16 amino acids. Germline trimming cut 2 bases from V and 5 bases from J; bases unmatched to any gene: 7. The chain employs TRBV11-2 and TRBJ2-3; 10 positions agree with TRBD2. The TCR originated in a person between 40 and 80 years old with oral cavity squamous cell carcinoma. The sample here was PBMCs, taken before nivolumab (anti-PD-1) treatment. The CDR3 sequence: CASSLIKRGGIDTQYF. CDR3 nucleotides: TGTGCCAGCAGCTTAATTAAGCGGGGGGGGATAGATACGCAGTATTTT.